This T cell receptor (beta chain) was recorded in a study of blood T cell repertoires in COVID-19 (TCRdb year 2020). Turning to the overall study: Samples covering the acute and convalescent phases of COVID-19 were provided by collaborators in the United States, Italy and Spain. The repertoires were released in a freely available public database meant as a resource for research on the immune response to SARS-CoV-2. The samples were drawn from two sources: the first 160 participants of the ongoing ImmuneRACE study, and 950 to 1,500 subjects contributed by 6 global collaborators. The material from the prospective study consisted of cDNA or gDNA derived from T cells, B-cell-depleted T cells, or PBMCs. The dataset comprised deeply sampled blood TCRbeta repertoires from subjects exposed to, actively infected with, or recovered from COVID-19. Nearly every sample came with metadata listing a de-identified subject ID, COVID-19 status, age in years and sex. Where available, HLA class I and class II types were obtained from metadata supplied by the sample provider rather than from assay-based typing.

Study-level results and caveats: How much clinical and demographic metadata was included differed by source and by participant, and the metadata was provided uncurated.

Samples from volunteer blood donors who had recovered from COVID-19 were contributed by a second Seattle source. Collaborating institutions collected whole blood in K2EDTA tubes following their own protocols. For TCRbeta analysis, collaborators shipped samples in one of three forms: frozen whole blood, isolated PBMCs, or DNA extracted from either of those sample types. CDR3 length: 13 amino acids, cysteine to phenylalanine. The read is trimmed to its CDR3 DNA, 39 bases read in frame from base 1. Relative to germline, V is 2 bases shorter and J is 3 bases shorter, with 8 bases between their ends. CDR1 KGHSY and CDR2 FQNENV are derived from the germline V gene. TCRbeta CDR3 regions were amplified from genomic DNA using the immunoSEQ Assay, a bias-controlled multiplex PCR. In the original analysis: Within the assay, amplification of reference gene primers was used to estimate how many nucleated cells each sample contained. To quantify the absolute abundance of each unique TCRbeta CDR3 rearrangement, sequence reads were collapsed and filtered. For each sample, productive Simpson clonality was calculated by taking the square root of Simpson's diversity index across productive rearrangements. TCRdb's version of the immuneACCESS table is confined to in-frame rearrangements and falls short of the full clone set. An unresolved V gene accounts for under half of the shortfall where checked; the remainder is of unknown origin. Clonal size and the V and J genes are those of that table, whereas D and trimming came from the DNA. This sample lists approximately 260,000 clones; roughly 88% were detected once. The ten largest clonotypes hold around 2% of the sample.

With regard to this clone: The clone's antigen remains unknown. Qualities for individual bases were not recorded, and no much larger clone is one base off.

The receptor chain draws on TRBV16 and TRBJ2-7; no confident D gene assignment can be made. Specimen: peripheral blood. The clonotype originates from a middle-aged woman who had recovered from COVID-19. The CDR3 sequence is CASSQDKHYEQYF. The nucleotide sequence is TGTGCCAGCAGCCAAGACAAACACTACGAGCAGTACTTC.